In this sample, the clone carrying this T cell receptor (beta chain) turned up once. This specimen belongs to a study of blood T cell repertoires in COVID-19. The data were produced by immunoSEQ multiplex PCR, yet TCRdb's version contains in-frame clones alone and is incomplete. The sample lists 110,000 to 150,000 clones, approximately 84% occurring once. V shed 3 bases and J 6 bases; nucleotides not matched to a gene: 5. The CDR3 covers 16 residues. Germline V CDR1 and CDR2: MNHEY, SMNVEV (reference sequence). This clonotype originated in a woman in her late teens or twenties who had been exposed to COVID-19. The sequencing input was PBMCs or T cells enriched from blood (not recorded which). The chain carries TRBV27 and TRBJ2-7; TRBD2 aligns across 16 bases. Here the CDR3 DNA reads TGTGCCAGCAGTTTCGGGACTAGCGGGAGGGCGGTCGAGCAGTACTTC. Amino acid sequence: CASSFGTSGRAVEQYF.